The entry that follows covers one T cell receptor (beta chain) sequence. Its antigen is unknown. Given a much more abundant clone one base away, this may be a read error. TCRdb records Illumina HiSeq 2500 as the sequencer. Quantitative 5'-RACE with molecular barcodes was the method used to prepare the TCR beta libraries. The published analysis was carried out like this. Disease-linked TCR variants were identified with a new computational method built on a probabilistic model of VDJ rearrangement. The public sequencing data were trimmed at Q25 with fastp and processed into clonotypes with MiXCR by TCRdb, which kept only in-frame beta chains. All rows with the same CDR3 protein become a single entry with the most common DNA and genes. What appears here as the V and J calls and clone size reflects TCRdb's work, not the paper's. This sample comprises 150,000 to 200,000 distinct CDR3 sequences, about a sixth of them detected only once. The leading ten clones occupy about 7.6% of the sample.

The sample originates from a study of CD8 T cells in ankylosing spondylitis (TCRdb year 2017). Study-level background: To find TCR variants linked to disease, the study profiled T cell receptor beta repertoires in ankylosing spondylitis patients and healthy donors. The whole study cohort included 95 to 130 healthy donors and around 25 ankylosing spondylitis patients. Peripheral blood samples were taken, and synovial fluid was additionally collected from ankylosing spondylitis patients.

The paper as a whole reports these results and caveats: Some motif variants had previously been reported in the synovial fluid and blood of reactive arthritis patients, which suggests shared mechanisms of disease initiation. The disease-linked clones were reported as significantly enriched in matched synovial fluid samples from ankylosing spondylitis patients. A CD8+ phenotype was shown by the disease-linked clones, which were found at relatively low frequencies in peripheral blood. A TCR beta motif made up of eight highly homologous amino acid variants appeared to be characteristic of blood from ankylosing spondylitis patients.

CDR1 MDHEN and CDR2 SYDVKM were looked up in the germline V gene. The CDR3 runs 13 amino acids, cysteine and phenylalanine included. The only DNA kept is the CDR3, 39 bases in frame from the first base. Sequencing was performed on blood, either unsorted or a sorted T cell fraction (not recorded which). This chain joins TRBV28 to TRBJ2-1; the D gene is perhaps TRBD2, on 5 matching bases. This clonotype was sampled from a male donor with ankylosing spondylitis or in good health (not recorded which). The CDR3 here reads CASGLPKEGEQFF. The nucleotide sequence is TGTGCCAGCGGTTTACCCAAAGAGGGTGAGCAGTTCTTC. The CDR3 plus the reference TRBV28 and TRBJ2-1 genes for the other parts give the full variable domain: DVKVTQSSRYLVKRTGEKVFLECVQDMDHENMFWYRQDPGLGLRLIYFSYDVKMKEKGDIPEGYSVSREKKERFSLILESASTNQTSMYLCASGLPKEGEQFFGPGTRLTVL.